What follows are 20 T cell receptor beta chains derived from one specimen sequenced in a study of T cell responses to AZD1222 COVID-19 vaccine. Only in-frame clones appear in the TCRdb table, and some are missing; sequencing was by immunoSEQ multiplex PCR. The sample lists around 180,000 clones, around 87% seen once, with around 2.5% in the top ten. Specimen: peripheral blood, collected on day 0 of MenACWY control vaccination. These receptors were taken from an adult in good health.

The chain is built from TRBV19 and TRBJ2-7, with TRBD2 matching 15 bases. The CDR3 is made up of 15 amino acids. Per the germline V gene, CDR1 is LNHDA and CDR2 is SQIVND (reference sequence). Losses at the gene ends were 5 bases for V and 4 bases for J; bases not matched to a gene: 3. The CDR3 DNA sequence: TGTGCCAGTAGTTCGGGACTAGCGGGAGGATACGAGCAGTACTTC. This gives the protein CASSSGLAGGYEQYF. The full variable domain, in which reference TRBV19 and TRBJ2-7 provide the parts outside the CDR3, is DGGITQSPKYLFRKEGQNVTLSCEQNLNHDAMYWYRQDPGQGLRLIYYSQIVNDFQKGDIAEGYSVSREKKESFPLTVTSAQKNPTAFYLCASSSGLAGGYEQYFGPGTRLTVT.

The chain carries TRBV10-2 and TRBJ2-7; 8 bases match TRBD1. Germline-derived CDR1 and CDR2 are WSHSY and SAAADI. With 6 bases clipped from V and 4 bases from J, the junction kept 8 bases outside the gene matches. The CDR3 spans 14 residues. CDR3 residues: CASRAGRGQYEQYF. In DNA form, the CDR3 reads TGCGCCAGCAGGGCCGGCAGGGGGCAATACGAGCAGTACTTC.

The V and J genes are TRBV6-5 and TRBJ1-5; 7 bases line up with TRBD1. The germline CDR1 and CDR2 sequences are MNHEY and SVGAGI. J lost 5 bases, V lost 6 bases, and 10 bases had no gene match. The CDR3 loop spans 15 amino acids. For the CDR3, the DNA is TGTGCCAGCAGGCGAACACAGGGGTCCGATCAGCCCCAGCATTTT. Amino acid sequence: CASRRTQGSDQPQHF.

This rearrangement joins TRBV11-1 to TRBJ2-5; the D is unclear. Per the germline V gene, CDR1 is SGHAT and CDR2 is FQDESV (reference sequence). The CDR3 is 13 residues long. Trimming cost V 4 bases and J 2 bases, with 8 bases left between them. CDR3 nucleotides: TGTGCCAGCAGCTCCACAGATCAAGAGACCCAGTACTTC. Its translation: CASSSTDQETQYF.

This clone came up once. The V gene is TRBV5-5, the J gene TRBJ1-3; the D gene is possibly TRBD1 (5 bases). V lost 0 bases, J lost 0 bases, and 7 bases lay in between. CDR3 length: 15 residues. Per the germline V gene, CDR1 is SGHKS and CDR2 is YYEKEE (reference sequence). The CDR3: CASSLAGLSGNTIYF. The CDR3 region has the DNA TGTGCCAGCAGCTTGGCAGGGCTCTCTGGAAACACCATATATTTT.

This clone was seen once. CDR3 in DNA: TGTGCCAGCTCACCACTGCAGGGGAATGAAAAACTGTTTTTT. Translated, it gives CASSPLQGNEKLFF. The chain is built from TRBV18 and TRBJ1-4; D is possibly TRBD1 (6 bases). Trimming took 1 base from V and 5 from J, leaving 8 bases between them. CDR3 length equals 14 residues. The germline CDR1 and CDR2 sequences are KGHSH and LQKENI.

The V and J genes are TRBV14 and TRBJ1-2; 7 positions agree with TRBD1. The CDR3 loop spans 13 amino acids. V was pared by 4 bases and J by 6 bases, with 5 bases of the junction left unmatched. Germline V gene lookup returns CDR1 SGHDN and CDR2 FVKESK. The CDR3 nucleotides are TGTGCCAGCAGCCCGAGGACAGGAGATGGCTACACCTTC. Translation gives CASSPRTGDGYTF.

This chain connects TRBV7-2 to TRBJ2-1, with a tentative D call TRBD2 (6 bases). CDR3 size: 13 residues. With 5 bases removed from V and 7 bases from J, the gap between germline ends came to 12 bases. Germline CDR1 reads SGHTA; CDR2 reads FQGNSA. CDR3 DNA: TGTGCCAGCAGCCCGGACTATTTTAATGAGCAGTTCTTC. Protein sequence: CASSPDYFNEQFF.

This clone came up a few times. CDR3 DNA: TGTGCCAGCAGCCAAGAAGCAAGAACCGGGGAGCTGTTTTTT. Its translation is CASSQEARTGELFF. The V gene is TRBV3-1 (or the pseudogene TRBV3-2), the J gene TRBJ2-2; D remains unclear. Trimming left V 0 bases short and J 5 bases short, with 7 bases between. The CDR3 is made up of 14 amino acids. Per the germline V gene, CDR1 is LGHDT and CDR2 is YNNKEL (reference sequence).

The rearrangement links TRBV5-5 to TRBJ2-3; possibly TRBD1 for D (6 bases). Germline V gives CDR1 SGHKS, CDR2 YYEKEE (reference sequence). The CDR3 runs to 14 residues. The germline V and J ends were trimmed by 5 bases and 3 bases, with 13 bases remaining between them. The CDR3 spells CASSFNRATDTQYF. CDR3 sequence (DNA): TGTGCCAGCAGTTTTAACAGGGCAACAGATACGCAGTATTTT. Full variable domain (outside the CDR3, taken from reference TRBV5-5 and TRBJ2-3): DAGVTQSPTHLIKTRGQQVTLRCSPISGHKSVSWYQQVLGQGPQFIFQYYEKEERGRGNFPDRFSARQFPNYSSELNVNALLLGDSALYLCASSFNRATDTQYFGPGTRLTVL.

The V gene is TRBV4-1, the J gene TRBJ1-2; D ambiguous. The V and J ends lost 5 bases and 2 bases respectively, with 12 bases between them. CDR3 length equals 14 residues. CDR1 is MGHRA and CDR2 is YSYEKL in the germline V gene. CDR3 region: CASSGPGQNYGYTF. The CDR3 DNA reads TGCGCCAGCAGCGGCCCGGGCCAAAACTATGGCTACACCTTC.

This rearrangement joins TRBV3-1 (or the pseudogene TRBV3-2) to TRBJ2-7; 7 bases line up with TRBD1. The CDR3 consists of 16 residues. V lost 4 bases, J lost 3 bases, and 12 bases stayed unmatched. Germline V gene sequence: CDR1 LGHDT, CDR2 YNNKEL (reference sequence). For the CDR3, the DNA is TGTGCCAGCAGCCCAACAGGGGACAAAGCTAACTACGAGCAGTACTTC. It specifies CASSPTGDKANYEQYF.

This chain uses TRBV3-1 (or the pseudogene TRBV3-2) with TRBJ1-3, with 8 nucleotides matching TRBD1. Per the germline V gene, CDR1 is LGHDT and CDR2 is YNNKEL (reference sequence). The CDR3 has 14 amino acids. V was clipped by 4 bases and J by 5 bases; unmatched bases: 4. The CDR3 loop reads CASSRGQGRNTIYF. The CDR3 nucleotides are TGTGCCAGCAGCCGCGGACAGGGAAGAAACACCATATATTTT.

V is TRBV11-2 and J is TRBJ1-1; D unresolved. CDR1 is SGHAT and CDR2 is FQNNGV in the germline V gene. The CDR3 covers 15 residues. The V and J ends lost 1 base and 6 bases respectively, with 15 bases between them. The CDR3 here is CASSLAAHPVPEAFF. CDR3 nucleotide sequence: TGTGCCAGCAGCTTAGCCGCCCACCCAGTCCCTGAAGCTTTCTTT.

The CDR3 sequence: CASSSWQAYGYTF. In nucleotides, the CDR3 is TGTGCCAGCAGCTCTTGGCAGGCCTATGGCTACACCTTC. This rearrangement joins TRBV5-4 to TRBJ1-2; D unresolved. Per the germline V gene, CDR1 is SGHNT and CDR2 is YYREEE (reference sequence). Trimming took 3 bases from V and 4 from J, leaving 10 bases between them. The CDR3 is made up of 13 amino acids.

The chain combines TRBV3-1 (or the pseudogene TRBV3-2) with TRBJ2-7, with 10 bases lining up with TRBD1. V lost 6 bases to trimming and J lost 6 bases; unmatched junction nucleotides: 2. Germline CDR1 is LGHDT and CDR2 is YNNKEL (reference sequence). The CDR3 has 12 residues. The CDR3 DNA is TGTGCCAGCAGGACAGGGGGCGGCGAGCAGTACTTC. Amino acids: CASRTGGGEQYF.

This chain links TRBV27 with TRBJ2-1, with 10 bases identical to TRBD2. The CDR3 has 14 residues. Germline CDR1 is MNHEY and CDR2 is SMNVEV (reference sequence). The ends lost 3 bases at V and 7 bases at J; junction bases unmatched: 3. The CDR3 here is CASSFSSGRNEQFF. The CDR3 DNA follows: TGTGCCAGCAGTTTTTCTAGCGGGAGAAATGAGCAGTTCTTC.

This clone is a singleton in its sample. V is TRBV3-1 (or the pseudogene TRBV3-2) and J is TRBJ2-1, with 7 bases fitting TRBD2. CDR1 LGHDT and CDR2 YNNKEL come from the germline V gene (reference sequence). The CDR3 runs to 12 residues. The V gene end was trimmed by 3 bases and the J gene end by 9 bases; junction bases not matched to a gene: 2. The CDR3 DNA reads TGTGCCAGCAGCCAGCGGGAGCTTGAGCAGTTCTTC. It codes for CASSQRELEQFF.

A single count supports this clone. The genes are TRBV5-1 and TRBJ1-1; D is unclear. Germline values: CDR1 SGHRS, CDR2 YFSETQ. The V end was cut by 4 bases, the J end by 4 bases, with 11 bases between. The CDR3 covers 13 residues. The chain's CDR3 is CASSEETSTEAFF. The CDR3 DNA reads TGCGCCAGCAGCGAAGAGACGAGCACTGAAGCTTTCTTT. The full variable domain, with the rest looked up from reference TRBV5-1 and TRBJ1-1, is KAGVTQTPRYLIKTRGQQVTLSCSPISGHRSVSWYQQTPGQGLQFLFEYFSETQRNKGNFPGRFSGRQFSNSRSEMNVSTLELGDSALYLCASSEETSTEAFFGQGTRLTVV.

The CDR3 spells CASCQFSGGMGLGRYEQYF. CDR3 DNA: TGTGCCAGCTGCCAGTTCAGTGGGGGCATGGGTTTGGGGCGCTACGAGCAGTACTTC. The rearrangement joins TRBV28 to TRBJ2-7; weak D call: TRBD1 (6 bases). Germline V lookup: CDR1 MDHEN, CDR2 SYDVKM. The CDR3 has 19 amino acids. The germline V and J ends were trimmed by 8 bases and 3 bases, with 32 bases remaining between them.